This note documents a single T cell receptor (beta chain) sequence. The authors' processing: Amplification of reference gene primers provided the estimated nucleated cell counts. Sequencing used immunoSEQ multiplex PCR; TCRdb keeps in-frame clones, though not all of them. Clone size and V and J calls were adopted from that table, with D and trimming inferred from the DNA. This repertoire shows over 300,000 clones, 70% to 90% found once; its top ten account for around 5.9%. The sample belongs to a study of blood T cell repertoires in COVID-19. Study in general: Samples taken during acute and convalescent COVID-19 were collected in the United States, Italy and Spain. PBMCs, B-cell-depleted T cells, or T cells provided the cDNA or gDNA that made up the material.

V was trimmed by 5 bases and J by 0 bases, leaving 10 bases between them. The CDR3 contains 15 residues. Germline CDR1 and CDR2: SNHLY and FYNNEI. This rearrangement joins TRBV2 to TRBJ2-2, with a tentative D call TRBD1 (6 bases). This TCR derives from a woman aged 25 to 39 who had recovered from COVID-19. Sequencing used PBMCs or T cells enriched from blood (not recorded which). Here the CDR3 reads CASSFQGPNTGELFF. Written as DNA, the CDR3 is TGTGCCAGCAGTTTCCAGGGGCCGAACACCGGGGAGCTGTTTTTT.